These T cell receptor beta chains were read from a single sample in a study of shared clonotypes between healthy human individuals. Profiling relied on immunoSEQ multiplex PCR, and the TCRdb table lists in-frame clones only, not all of them. The sample has under 2,500,000 clones, more than 90% seen once. Sequenced: naive CD4+ T cells sorted from blood. These receptors were taken from a man aged 18 to 29 in good health. CDR3s include the opening cysteine and the closing phenylalanine or tryptophan. Each record gives: V gene, clone size, J gene, D gene, CDR3 DNA, CDR3 protein. The D gene is left open where the match is weak. Clone size, where shown, is once, few, many, or a class for clones that have expanded.

TRBV5-4	.	TRBJ1-2	.	TGTGCCAGCAGCCCGAGGGATAGCTTTGGCTACACCTTC	CASSPRDSFGYTF
TRBV5-4	.	TRBJ2-2	.	TGTGCCAGCAGCTTGGGAGGGGGAGTAGGCACCGGGGAGCTGTTTTTT	CASSLGGGVGTGELFF
TRBV18	.	TRBJ1-1	.	TGTGCCAGCTCACCAAGGGGCGATGGGAACACTGAAGCTTTCTTT	CASSPRGDGNTEAFF
TRBV30	.	TRBJ2-1	.	TGTGCCTGGAGTTCCCCTCCAGGCGGGCCCAGGCCCCATGAGCAGTTCTTC	CAWSSPPGGPRPHEQFF
TRBV5-1	.	TRBJ2-7	.	TGCGCCAGCAGCCCCCGCACGGGACAACAATACGAGCAGTACTTC	CASSPRTGQQYEQYF
TRBV6-1	once	TRBJ2-7	.	TGTGCCAGCAGAAGGGACGGAGCCTACGAGCAGTACTTC	CASRRDGAYEQYF
TRBV4-2	once	TRBJ2-7	.	TGTGCCAGCAGCCAAGATCCGGATAGCTCCTACGAGCAGTACTTC	CASSQDPDSSYEQYF
TRBV5-6	.	TRBJ1-2	TRBD1	TGTGCCAGCAGCAGAATTGACAGGGGGAGTGATGGCTACACCTTC	CASSRIDRGSDGYTF
TRBV10-3	.	TRBJ2-1	TRBD1	TGTGCCACCACTACTGACAGGGAAGGCAATGAGCAGTTCTTC	CATTTDREGNEQFF
TRBV9	.	TRBJ2-1	.	TGTGCCAGCAGCGTAGAACAGGGAACCCTTCCCAATAGTGAGCAGTTCTTC	CASSVEQGTLPNSEQFF
TRBV1	once	TRBJ2-3	.	TGCACCAGCAGCCAGCCCCTCCTCGGACTAGCGGGGACAGATACGCAGTATTTT	CTSSQPLLGLAGTDTQYF
TRBV19	once	TRBJ1-5	TRBD1	TGTGCCAGTACCGGGACAGGGTCGATCGCGAGTCAGCCCCAGCATTTT	CASTGTGSIASQPQHF
TRBV11-3	.	TRBJ2-5	.	TGTGCCAGCAGCTTAGGAGGATCTCAATCCGACCAGTACTTC	CASSLGGSQSDQYF
TRBV2	.	TRBJ2-3	.	TGTGCCAGCAGTGAAGAGAGGTACACAGATACGCAGTATTTT	CASSEERYTDTQYF
TRBV30	.	TRBJ2-3	.	TGTGCCTCCCAGGGGAGTGATACGCAGTATTTT	CASQGSDTQYF
TRBV11-2	.	TRBJ2-7	TRBD2	TGTGCCAGCAGCTTAACCCAGTCACCTAGCGGCTACGAGCAGTACTTC	CASSLTQSPSGYEQYF
TRBV13	.	TRBJ2-2	.	TGTGCCAGCAGCTTAAGGCAGGGGGGAAACACCGGGGAGCTGTTTTTT	CASSLRQGGNTGELFF
TRBV28	.	TRBJ1-1	TRBD1	TGTGCCAGCAGTTTACCCCCAGGGGGGGTAGGGGCTTTCTTT	CASSLPPGGVGAFF
TRBV6-5	once	TRBJ2-5	.	TGTGCCAGCAGCCGTCCCTCTAGCGGAGGGGGGACCCAGTACTTC	CASSRPSSGGGTQYF
TRBV4-1	.	TRBJ1-6	.	TGCGCCAGCAGCCAAGTTACGGGATCAAGCTCCTATAATTCACCCCTCCACTTT	CASSQVTGSSSYNSPLHF
TRBV11-2	.	TRBJ2-3	.	TGTGCCAGCAACCAAGGGGGGAGCACAGATACGCAGTATTTT	CASNQGGSTDTQYF
TRBV7-9	.	TRBJ2-7	TRBD2	TGTGCCAGCAGCCCAAGGCGGCTACCAGCGGGAGGGCCCTACGAGCAGTACTTC	CASSPRRLPAGGPYEQYF
TRBV5-1	.	TRBJ1-2	TRBD1	TGCGCCAGCAGCGAAGACAGGGTAGTTATTGGCTACACCTTC	CASSEDRVVIGYTF
TRBV30	.	TRBJ2-7	.	TGTGCCTGGAGTGTCACTAGCAACGAGCAGTACTTC	CAWSVTSNEQYF
TRBV18	.	TRBJ1-4	.	TGTGCCAGCTCACCAAGGGAAAGGGGGGCCGAAAAACTGTTTTTT	CASSPRERGAEKLFF
TRBV6-5	.	TRBJ1-2	.	TGTGCCAGCAGCCGGTACGGGATGCACTATGGCTACACCTTC	CASSRYGMHYGYTF
TRBV4-3	.	TRBJ2-6	.	TGCGCCAGCAGCCAAGAAGAGGGGGCTGGGGCCAACGTCCTGACTTTC	CASSQEEGAGANVLTF
TRBV29-1	.	TRBJ1-2	.	TGCAGCGTTGAAGAGTATGGCTACACCTTC	CSVEEYGYTF
TRBV30	.	TRBJ1-2	TRBD1	TGTGCCTGGAGTCAGGGGGCGGGTAACTATGGCTACACCTTC	CAWSQGAGNYGYTF
TRBV6-1	.	TRBJ2-4	.	TGTGCCAGCAGTGGAGACCTAGGGAACATTCAGTACTTC	CASSGDLGNIQYF
TRBV11-2	.	TRBJ2-1	TRBD2	TGTGCCAGCAGTGTACTAGCGCACAATGAGCAGTTCTTC	CASSVLAHNEQFF
TRBV6-1	.	TRBJ2-7	.	TGTGCCAGCGTATCCCGACAGGTCTACGAGCAGTACTTC	CASVSRQVYEQYF
TRBV5-1	.	TRBJ2-1	.	TGCGCCAGCAGCTACGGCGGGAAAGATGAGCAGTTCTTC	CASSYGGKDEQFF
TRBV6-1	.	TRBJ1-6	TRBD1	TGTGCCAGCAGTGGACAGGGGGAAGGAAATTCACCCCTCCACTTT	CASSGQGEGNSPLHF
TRBV30	.	TRBJ1-2	.	TGTGCCTGGAGCCAAACGGGGCCCGGCTACACCTTC	CAWSQTGPGYTF
TRBV18	.	TRBJ2-7	.	TGTGCCAGCTCCCGACTAGGGGGAAACGAGCAGTACTTC	CASSRLGGNEQYF
TRBV28	once	TRBJ2-5	.	TGTGCCAGCAGCCAGGCCGGGATCTGGGGAGAGACCCAGTACTTC	CASSQAGIWGETQYF
TRBV29-1	.	TRBJ2-5	.	TGCAGCATAGGACAGCAAGAGACCCAGTACTTC	CSIGQQETQYF
TRBV15	.	TRBJ1-4	.	TGTGCCACCAGCGGATCCACAGGGCTTGGGAATGAAAAACTGTTTTTT	CATSGSTGLGNEKLFF
TRBV6-1	once	TRBJ2-3	TRBD2	TGTGCCAGCAGTCTTGGGACTAGCGGGACTGATACGCAGTATTTT	CASSLGTSGTDTQYF
TRBV9	once	TRBJ2-5	TRBD2	TGTGCCAGCACCAGGACTAGCGTGGAAGAGACCCAGTACTTC	CASTRTSVEETQYF
TRBV7-9	.	TRBJ1-6	.	TGTGCCAGCAGCTTAGCGCAGCTTAATTCACCCCTCCACTTT	CASSLAQLNSPLHF
TRBV19	.	TRBJ2-2	TRBD2	TGTGCCAGTACCAATTATGCTAGCGGGGCGGACGGGGAGCTGTTTTTT	CASTNYASGADGELFF
TRBV11-2	.	TRBJ2-7	.	TGTGCCAGCAGCTTAGTACAGGGTTACGAGCAGTACTTC	CASSLVQGYEQYF
TRBV5-1	.	TRBJ2-5	TRBD2	TGCGCCAGCAGCTTGAAATTAGCGGGAGTAGAGACCCAGTACTTC	CASSLKLAGVETQYF
TRBV11-2	.	TRBJ2-7	.	TGTGCCAGCAGCTTAGATCTCCGGGACTTCTACGAGCAGTACTTC	CASSLDLRDFYEQYF
TRBV9	.	TRBJ2-1	TRBD1	TGTGCCAGCAGCGTCCGGGACAGGGTCTACAATGAGCAGTTCTTC	CASSVRDRVYNEQFF
TRBV6-6	.	TRBJ1-2	.	TGTGCCAGCAGGGACAGACGGCACTATGGCTACACCTTC	CASRDRRHYGYTF
TRBV10-3	.	TRBJ1-6	.	TGTGCCATCAGTGAGGTAGACAGGAGAGGGTGGAATTCACCCCTCCACTTT	CAISEVDRRGWNSPLHF